The sequence of this T cell receptor (beta chain) was determined in a study of T-cell memory formation after mild COVID-19. Study background: The TCR clusters were mostly specific to one donor.

The CDR3 covers 13 residues. The germline CDR1 and CDR2 sequences are SQVTM and ANQGSEA. With 5 bases removed from V and 0 bases from J, the gap between germline ends came to 9 bases. Worth noting for this clonotype: This may be a read error: a much more frequent sequence differs by one nucleotide.

TCRdb re-analysed the 5' RACE reads in MiXCR, keeping a single row per CDR3 protein. The sample yields about 340,000 distinct CDR3 sequences, more than 20% seen once. Sequencing input: PBMCs or a T cell subset sorted from them (not recorded which). The sequence was obtained from a man between 18 and 29 years old who had mild COVID-19 (a few samples of this study predate the infection). Cell type and time point are not known. This sequence joins TRBV29-1 and TRBJ2-3; D is uncertain. The CDR3 sequence: CSVNVWSTDTQYF. Written as DNA, the CDR3 is TGCAGCGTTAACGTGTGGAGCACAGATACGCAGTATTTT.